The 5 T cell receptor beta chains in this list originate from one sample, sequenced in a study of patients and donors after allogeneic stem cell transplantation. TCRdb recomputed calls from the RT-PCR reads with MiXCR, one row per CDR3 protein. The sample holds over 350,000 distinct CDR3 sequences, 16% seen once. Sample: blood, either unsorted or a sorted T cell fraction (not recorded which). These TCRs come from a human donor who was either an allogeneic HSCT recipient or a stem cell or donor lymphocyte infusion donor (not recorded which). It is not recorded whose cells these are; they may come from a transplant donor.

CDR3 region: CASGGPTGYEQYF. CDR3 in DNA: TGCGCCAGCGGAGGCCCCACGGGCTACGAGCAGTACTTC. The chain has TRBV5-1 and TRBJ2-7; perhaps TRBD2 as D (5 bases). Germline lookup yields CDR1 SGHRS and CDR2 YFSETQ. CDR3 length: 13 amino acids. The V and J ends lost 7 bases and 3 bases respectively, with 14 bases between them.

This clonotype came up many times. The CDR3 coding sequence is TGTGCCAGCAGCACCGCCGGGACTACCCAAGAGACCCAGTACTTC. Protein product: CASSTAGTTQETQYF. The V gene is TRBV7-6, the J gene TRBJ2-5; the match to TRBD2 covers 7 bases. Germline CDR1 reads SGHVS; CDR2 reads FNYEAQ. Trimming cost V 5 bases and J 1 base; bases outside gene matches: 7. This CDR3 is built from 15 residues.

This clonotype has only a few counts. The V gene is TRBV5-1, the J gene TRBJ2-1; weak D call: TRBD1 (6 bases). The CDR3 sequence is 15 residues long. Germline V gene sequence: CDR1 SGHRS, CDR2 YFSETQ. V was shortened by 0 bases and J by 3 bases, with 10 bases between the two germline ends. In DNA, the CDR3 is TGCGCCAGCAGCTTGGGTCGGACAGTCTACAATGAGCAGTTCTTC. Translated, it gives CASSLGRTVYNEQFF.

The table lists this clonotype with many counts. This chain joins TRBV12-3 or TRBV12-4 and TRBJ1-5, with unresolved D. The CDR3 sequence is 13 residues long. Trimming removed 2 bases from V and 6 bases from J, with 8 bases in between. CDR3 nucleotides: TGTGCCAGCAGTTTAAAATTTGTTCAGCCCCAGCATTTT. Its translation: CASSLKFVQPQHF.

This clonotype has more than one count but fewer than ten. The gene calls are TRBV12-3 or TRBV12-4 and TRBJ2-2, with TRBD2 matching 11 bases. The V gene end was trimmed by 5 bases and the J gene end by 4 bases; junction bases not matched to a gene: 15. This CDR3 has 19 amino acids. This CDR3 is CASSLVSGGLAVITGELFF. The CDR3 DNA reads as TGTGCCAGCAGTCTAGTGTCGGGGGGACTAGCGGTGATCACCGGGGAGCTGTTTTTT.